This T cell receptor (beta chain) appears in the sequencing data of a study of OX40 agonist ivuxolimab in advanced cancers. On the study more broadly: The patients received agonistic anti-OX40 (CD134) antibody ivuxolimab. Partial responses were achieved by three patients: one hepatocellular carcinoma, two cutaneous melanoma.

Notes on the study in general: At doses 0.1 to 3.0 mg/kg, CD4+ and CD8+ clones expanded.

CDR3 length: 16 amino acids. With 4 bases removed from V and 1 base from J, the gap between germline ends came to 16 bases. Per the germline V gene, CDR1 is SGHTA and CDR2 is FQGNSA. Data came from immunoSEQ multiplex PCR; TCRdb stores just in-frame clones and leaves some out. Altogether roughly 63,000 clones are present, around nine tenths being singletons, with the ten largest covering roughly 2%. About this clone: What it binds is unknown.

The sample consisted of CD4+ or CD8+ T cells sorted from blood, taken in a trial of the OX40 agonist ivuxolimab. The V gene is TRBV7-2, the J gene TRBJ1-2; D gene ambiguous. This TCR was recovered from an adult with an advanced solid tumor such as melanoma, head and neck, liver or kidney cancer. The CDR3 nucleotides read TGTGCCAGCAGCTCCAACCGGGCCGAAAATAACTATGGCTACACCTTC. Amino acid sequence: CASSSNRAENNYGYTF.